These 17 T cell receptor beta chains came from one sample sequenced in a study of T cell repertoires in cytomegalovirus infection. Antigens for these TCRs are unknown. TCRdb re-derived calls from the reads in MiXCR, one entry per CDR3 protein. The repertoire holds about 900,000 distinct CDR3 sequences, with roughly 30% as singletons. Source: cultured CD8+ T cells from PBMCs, taken from culture after CMV antigen stimulation. These receptors all come from a human donor in good health (CMV status not recorded). Some clones in this sample may be carry-over from other donors' samples.

As for this clonotype: One end of the junction fails to match germline, which may point to a read error. The rearrangement links TRBV15 to TRBJ2-6; TRBD1 is a possible D gene (5 bases). Germline CDR1 is LNHNV and CDR2 is YYDKDF (reference sequence). This CDR3 region has 16 residues. The CDR3 is CATSRGAISGANVLAF. The CDR3 DNA follows: TGTGCCACCAGCAGAGGGGCAATCTCTGGGGCCAACGTCCTGGCTTTC.

A few counts support this clonotype. This chain uses TRBV10-3 with TRBJ2-2; 9 bases align to TRBD2. The CDR3 has 16 amino acids. CDR1 ENHRY and CDR2 SYGVKD come from the germline V gene. The V and J ends lost 2 bases and 10 bases, in that order; junction bases with no gene match: 11. Here the CDR3 reads CAISEPRTSVYTELFF. DNA for the CDR3: TGTGCCATCAGTGAGCCGCGGACTAGCGTTTATACGGAGCTGTTTTTT.

This clonotype has just a few counts. The chain recombines TRBV27 with TRBJ2-5; D assignment may be TRBD1 or TRBD2 (5 bases each). Germline V gene lookup returns CDR1 MNHEY and CDR2 SMNVEV (reference sequence). This CDR3 comprises 15 residues. V dropped 7 bases and J dropped 7 bases, with 22 bases sitting between them. The CDR3 is CASKSGRDPTGTQYF. In DNA, the CDR3 is TGTGCCAGCAAATCGGGCAGGGACCCGACGGGGACCCAGTACTTC.

The chain combines TRBV20-1 with TRBJ1-2, with a tentative D call TRBD1 (5 bases). The CDR3 covers 12 residues. Between the trimmed V and J ends, which lost 5 bases and 7 bases, there was a span of 14 bases. The germline V gene encodes CDR1 DFQATT and CDR2 SNEGSKA (reference sequence). CDR3 protein: CSAPTGDIGYTF. The CDR3 DNA follows: TGCAGTGCTCCGACGGGGGATATTGGCTACACCTTC.

This rearrangement joins TRBV27 to TRBJ2-3, with unresolved D. Trimming stripped 5 bases from V and 9 bases from J, with 15 bases between. CDR1 and CDR2 (germline): MNHEY, SMNVEV (reference sequence). The CDR3 sequence is 13 residues long. The CDR3 here is CASSPFVFETQYF. The DNA for the CDR3 is TGTGCCAGCAGTCCATTCGTTTTCGAGACGCAGTATTTT.

About this clonotype itself: A much more abundant neighbour one base away suggests this may be a read error. The V gene is TRBV7-3, the J gene TRBJ2-5, with 8 bases fitting TRBD1. The CDR3 has 12 residues. CDR1 and CDR2 from the germline V gene are SGHTA and FQGTGA. In nucleotides, the CDR3 is TGTGTCAGCAAAACAGGGGGAGAGACCCAGTACTTC. Translated: CVSKTGGETQYF.

This clonotype was observed at least ten times. The chain joins TRBV7-6 to TRBJ2-7, with 10 bases identical to TRBD1. V shed 6 bases, J shed 5 bases, and the junction held 10 bases outside the gene matches. Germline V gene lookup returns CDR1 SGHVS and CDR2 FNYEAQ. The length of the CDR3 is 15 residues. The CDR3 coding sequence is TGTGCCAGCAGTCCCTTAGGGACAGGGGATAACGAGCAGTACTTC. As protein: CASSPLGTGDNEQYF.

The chain recombines TRBV10-3 with TRBJ1-2; D is undetermined. Trimming pared 2 bases from V and 5 bases from J, leaving 6 bases between. Germline CDR1 reads ENHRY; CDR2 reads SYGVKD. This CDR3 spans 12 amino acids. The CDR3 region has the DNA TGTGCCATCAGTGAGCTAGGTTATGGCTACACCTTC. The encoded protein is CAISELGYGYTF.

Details on this clonotype: Germline is not matched at one junction end, which may reflect a read error. This chain links TRBV24-1 with TRBJ1-1, with 7 bases aligning to TRBD1. The length of the CDR3 is 17 residues. Germline V gives CDR1 KGHDR, CDR2 SFDVKD. The CDR3 region has the DNA TGTGTCACCAGTGACCACGGGCAAGGGGGCGGGAACACTGAAGCTTTCTTT. The encoded protein is CVTSDHGQGGGNTEAFF.

The CDR3 here is CASSLGQGALGELFF. In DNA, the CDR3 is TGCGCCAGCAGCCTGGGACAGGGGGCTTTAGGGGAGCTGTTTTTT. This chain uses TRBV4-1 with TRBJ2-2; the match to TRBD1 covers 12 bases. CDR3 length: 15 amino acids. The germline CDR1 and CDR2 sequences are MGHRA and YSYEKL. V trimming: 4 bases; J trimming: 8 bases; junction bases outside the gene matches: 5.

This chain uses TRBV12-3 or TRBV12-4 with TRBJ1-2; TRBD1 might be the D (6 bases). The V end lost 4 bases, the J end lost 2 bases, and 8 bases lay between the germline ends. The CDR3 has 13 residues. CDR3 sequence reads: CASSYRVNYGYTF. CDR3 bases: TGTGCCAGCAGTTACAGGGTCAACTATGGCTACACCTTC.

Note on this clonotype: A much larger clone differs by one base, so this may be a read error. The rearrangement links TRBV5-6 to TRBJ2-1; the D is unclear. This CDR3 region has 13 residues. Germline CDR1 is SGHDT and CDR2 is YYEEEE. The CDR3 DNA reads TGTGTCAGCAGCTTTTGGGGCTACAATGAGCAGTTCTTC. Translation gives CVSSFWGYNEQFF.

This clonotype occurred once. V usage is TRBV5-4 and J usage is TRBJ2-3; unclear D gene. The germline V and J ends were trimmed by 1 base and 3 bases, with 9 bases remaining between them. The CDR3 sequence is 14 residues long. CDR1 is SGHNT, CDR2 YYREEE, per germline (reference sequence). This CDR3 reads CASSLNSPTDTQYF. The CDR3 nucleotides are TGTGCCAGCAGCTTGAATTCCCCGACAGATACGCAGTATTTT.

V is TRBV12-3 or TRBV12-4 and J is TRBJ1-2; possibly TRBD1 for D (5 bases). This CDR3 has 13 amino acids. V was trimmed by 7 bases and J by 8 bases, leaving 17 bases between them. The CDR3 nucleotides read TGTGCCAGCAATCCCGGGGCCCGGCGGGGCTACACCTTC. It yields the protein CASNPGARRGYTF.

This clonotype has only a few counts. V gene TRBV5-6 combines with J gene TRBJ2-7; D gene ambiguous. V lost 0 bases and J lost 3, with 10 bases in between. This CDR3 contains 14 residues. Germline V gene data show CDR1 as SGHDT and CDR2 as YYEEEE. CDR3 protein: CASSLGTKNYEQYV. The CDR3, as DNA: TGTGCCAGCAGCTTGGGGACGAAGAACTACGAGCAGTACGTC.

V gene TRBV12-3 or TRBV12-4 combines with J gene TRBJ2-3; the match to TRBD2 covers 8 bases. This CDR3 comprises 15 residues. With V trimmed by 3 bases and J by 7 bases, 9 bases remained unmatched. The CDR3 reads CASSLLGLAGNTQYF. Written as DNA, the CDR3 is TGTGCCAGCAGTTTGCTAGGTCTAGCGGGCAATACGCAGTATTTT.

V is TRBV4-1 and J is TRBJ1-2, with 8 bases that match TRBD1. The V gene end was trimmed by 3 bases and the J gene end by 4 bases; junction bases not matched to a gene: 7. This CDR3 is built from 15 residues. In germline, CDR1 is MGHRA, CDR2 YSYEKL. In nucleotides, the CDR3 is TGCGCCAGCAGCCAGGCAGGACAGGGAGGCTATGGCTACACCTTC. It codes for CASSQAGQGGYGYTF.